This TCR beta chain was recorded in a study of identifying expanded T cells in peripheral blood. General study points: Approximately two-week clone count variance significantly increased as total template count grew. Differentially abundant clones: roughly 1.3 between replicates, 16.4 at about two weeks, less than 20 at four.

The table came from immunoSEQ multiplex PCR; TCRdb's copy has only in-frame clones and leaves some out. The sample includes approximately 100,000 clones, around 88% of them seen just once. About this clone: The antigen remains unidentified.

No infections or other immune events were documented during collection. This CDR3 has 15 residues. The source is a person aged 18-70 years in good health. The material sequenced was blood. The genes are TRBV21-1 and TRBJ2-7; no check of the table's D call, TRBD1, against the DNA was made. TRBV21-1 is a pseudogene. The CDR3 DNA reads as TGTGCCAGCAGCAAAGGTCGCAGGGGCGCCTACGAGCAGTACTTC. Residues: CASSKGRRGAYEQYF.